This TCR beta chain was sequenced for a study of control samples from healthy donors and cancer patients. Libraries were prepared by immunoSEQ multiplex PCR; TCRdb keeps only in-frame clonotypes and omits some of them. The repertoire holds about 28,000 clones, with approximately 90% as singletons. The sequence was collected from a middle-aged woman with lung cancer. Specimen: PBMCs.

The CDR3 nucleotides are TGCGCCAGCAGTTGGGGAGGGGAGGACTATGGCTACACCTTC. The encoded protein is CASSWGGEDYGYTF. The chain employs TRBV10-2 and TRBJ1-2; D possibly corresponds to TRBD1 (5 bases). V lost 5 bases and J lost 3, with 13 bases in between. Germline lookup yields CDR1 WSHSY and CDR2 SAAADI. The CDR3 has 14 residues.